This T cell receptor beta chain was recovered during a study of CD8 T cells in ankylosing spondylitis. Molecular-barcoded quantitative 5'-RACE produced these TCR beta libraries. TCRdb redid the calling of the 5' RACE reads with MiXCR, one entry per CDR3 protein. Altogether fewer than 450,000 distinct CDR3 sequences are present, roughly 18% being singletons, with the ten largest covering approximately 1%. Trimming stripped 6 bases from V and 7 bases from J, with 18 bases between. The CDR3 runs 15 residues. Germline V gene sequence: CDR1 SNHLY, CDR2 FYNNEI. Remarks on this clonotype: As yet, its antigen is unknown.

Regarding the study as a whole: About 8 highly homologous variants made up a TCR beta motif, and this motif appeared characteristic of ankylosing spondylitis blood. Researchers report that disease-linked clones proved CD8+ and relatively rare in peripheral blood. Reportedly, matched ankylosing spondylitis synovial fluid was significantly enriched for disease-linked clones.

The source is a male donor with ankylosing spondylitis. The genes are TRBV2 and TRBJ2-2; possible D gene TRBD2, 6 bases. Sequencing was carried out using blood, either unsorted or a sorted T cell fraction (not recorded which). The CDR3 here is CASSAVSGLVGELFF. CDR3 coding DNA: TGTGCCAGCAGCGCCGTTAGCGGCCTAGTCGGGGAGCTGTTTTTT.